One sample yielded the 26 T cell receptor beta chains listed below, sequenced in a study of T cells expressing NK-cell markers. TCRdb re-called the 5' RACE reads and catalogs CDR3 proteins one per entry, DNA excluded. The sample table sets out roughly 390,000 distinct CDR3 sequences. The sample comprised blood T cells: a sorted CD56 or NKG2C T cell subset, CD4+ or CD8+ T cells, or bulk PBMC T cells (not recorded which). The origin of the receptors is a man aged 18-75 years in good health.

This chain joins TRBV7-2 and TRBJ2-1; as DNA is missing, the TRBD1 call by TCRdb cannot be tested. Germline V gene data show CDR1 as SGHTA and CDR2 as FQGNSA. The CDR3 sequence is 16 residues long. CDR3 amino acids: CASSLVADRHYNEQFF. The complete variable domain, with remaining parts taken from reference TRBV7-2 and TRBJ2-1, reads GAGVSQSPSNKVTEKGKDVELRCDPISGHTALYWYRQSLGQGLEFLIYFQGNSAPDKSGLPSDRFSAERTGGSVSTLTIQRTQQEDSAVYLCASSLVADRHYNEQFFGPGTRLTVL.

The chain links TRBV2 to TRBJ2-5; TCRdb selects TRBD2, and the lack of DNA leaves this call unchecked. CDR1 is SNHLY and CDR2 is FYNNEI in the germline V gene. This CDR3 contains 16 residues. The CDR3 loop reads CASSPGTYGAVETQYF.

The genes are TRBV12-3 or TRBV12-4 and TRBJ2-2; absent DNA, TCRdb's TRBD1 call cannot be checked. This CDR3 region has 17 residues. The CDR3 is CASSYDRGGWNTGELFF.

The chain has TRBV7-9 and TRBJ2-3; absent DNA, TCRdb's TRBD2 call cannot be checked. Germline-derived CDR1 and CDR2 are SEHNR and FQNEAQ (reference sequence). The CDR3 is made up of 16 amino acids. CDR3 protein: CASSPTSGGPSDTQYF.

The gene calls are TRBV6-6 and TRBJ2-7; the TCRdb D gene call, TRBD2, has no DNA to confirm it. This CDR3 has 13 amino acids. Germline CDR1 MNHNY, CDR2 SVGAGI (reference sequence). The CDR3 loop reads CASRIADTYEQYF.

The chain couples TRBV5-1 to TRBJ1-1. The CDR3 is 12 residues long. In germline, CDR1 is SGHRS, CDR2 YFSETQ. Here the CDR3 reads CASSLTDSEAFF.

This chain connects TRBV7-2 to TRBJ2-5. Germline V gives CDR1 SGHTA, CDR2 FQGNSA. The CDR3 consists of 14 residues. CDR3 amino acids: CASRTRSAKETQYF.

The chain couples TRBV12-3 or TRBV12-4 to TRBJ2-3; TCRdb's D gene call, TRBD1, goes unchecked for lack of DNA. The CDR3 runs 16 residues. This CDR3 is CASSFIRDSRTDTQYF.

The chain is built from TRBV6-1 and TRBJ1-3. The germline V gene encodes CDR1 MNHNS and CDR2 SASEGT. This CDR3 spans 19 amino acids. The CDR3 sequence is CASIPTGRGLGFSGNTIYF.

CDR3 sequence: CSAQNRAAGQPQHF. The V call is TRBV20-1, the J call TRBJ1-5; the D call from TCRdb, TRBD1, cannot be confirmed without DNA. The germline V gene has CDR1 DFQATT and CDR2 SNEGSKA (reference sequence). The CDR3 length is 14 residues.

The chain has TRBV9 and TRBJ1-1; TCRdb's assignment of TRBD1 cannot be checked, as there is no DNA. The V gene's germline CDR1 is SGDLS and CDR2 YYNGEE. There are 15 residues in the CDR3. CDR3 sequence reads: CASSVLGQGVTEAFF.

V is TRBV7-9 and J is TRBJ2-7; TCRdb gives TRBD1 as the D gene, but with no DNA this cannot be confirmed. This CDR3 is 15 amino acids long. The germline CDR1 and CDR2 sequences are SEHNR and FQNEAQ (reference sequence). CDR3 sequence reads: CASSLGRPGDYEQYF.

The chain combines TRBV18 with TRBJ2-1. CDR1 KGHSH and CDR2 LQKENI come from the germline V gene. The CDR3 spans 14 residues. The CDR3: CASSPGIENNEQFF.

The chain is built from TRBV29-1 and TRBJ2-3; the D call of TRBD2 rests on TCRdb alone, since no DNA is present to check it. This CDR3 has 17 amino acids. The germline V gene encodes CDR1 SQVTM and CDR2 ANQGSEA. The CDR3 sequence: CSVENLGLAGDTDTQYF.

The chain links TRBV11-1 to TRBJ2-5; the TCRdb call, TRBD2, lacks DNA for checking. The CDR3 is 19 amino acids. Germline-derived CDR1 and CDR2 are SGHAT and FQDESV (reference sequence). This chain's CDR3 is CASSLVRGTSGGRKETQYF.

The rearrangement joins TRBV12-3 or TRBV12-4 to TRBJ2-7; TCRdb's D call, TRBD1, is unchecked because there is no DNA. The CDR3 is 14 amino acids. The CDR3 here is CASIRTSRSYEQYF.

The chain uses TRBV7-8 and TRBJ1-5. The CDR3 extends over 17 amino acids. The germline V gene has CDR1 SGHVS and CDR2 FQNEAQ. This chain's CDR3 is CASSLVFGGESNQPQHF.

The V gene is TRBV15, the J gene TRBJ2-1; TCRdb indicates TRBD1, and absent DNA this call remains unverified. The length of the CDR3 is 17 residues. CDR1 is LNHNV and CDR2 is YYDKDF in the germline V gene (reference sequence). The CDR3 region is CATMQSGQGVPYNEQFF.

The CDR3: CAQGGLTTDTQYF. The chain recombines TRBV6-1 with TRBJ2-3; TCRdb selects TRBD1, and the lack of DNA leaves this call unchecked. CDR3 length: 13 amino acids. Germline V gene sequence: CDR1 MNHNS, CDR2 SASEGT.

V usage is TRBV7-2 and J usage is TRBJ1-1; absent DNA, TCRdb's TRBD1 call cannot be checked. CDR3 length: 14 residues. CDR1 and CDR2 from the germline V gene are SGHTA and FQGNSA. CDR3: CASSLEPGVAEAFF.

The chain couples TRBV29-1 to TRBJ2-5; TCRdb's D gene call, TRBD1, goes unchecked for lack of DNA. Germline CDR1 SQVTM, CDR2 ANQGSEA. The CDR3 is 14 residues long. The CDR3 sequence: CSVRPGQGVETQYF.

The CDR3 reads CSALTGPLRIHEQYF. The rearrangement uses TRBV20-1 and TRBJ2-7; TCRdb's D call, TRBD2, is unchecked because there is no DNA. This CDR3 is 15 amino acids long. Germline loops: CDR1 DFQATT, CDR2 SNEGSKA (reference sequence).

This rearrangement joins TRBV7-9 to TRBJ2-3; TCRdb names TRBD2, which stays unverified in the absence of DNA. Germline V gene lookup returns CDR1 SEHNR and CDR2 FQNEAQ (reference sequence). The CDR3 spans 16 residues. This CDR3 is CASSLGPSGATDTQYF.

The genes are TRBV9 and TRBJ2-7; the D call of TRBD2 rests on TCRdb alone, since no DNA is present to check it. This CDR3 contains 14 residues. Germline V gene lookup returns CDR1 SGDLS and CDR2 YYNGEE. The CDR3 reads CASSSSGLSNEQYF.

This chain uses TRBV10-3 with TRBJ2-7; the D call of TRBD1 rests on TCRdb alone, since no DNA is present to check it. From germline, CDR1 is ENHRY and CDR2 SYGVKD. The CDR3 runs 14 residues. CDR3 loop: CAISSGQGSYEQYF.

The V and J genes are TRBV20-1 and TRBJ2-7; TCRdb outputs TRBD2, but without DNA this stays unchecked. Germline CDR1 is DFQATT and CDR2 is SNEGSKA (reference sequence). The CDR3 totals 17 residues. The CDR3 loop is CSARAGLGRYGDYEQYF.